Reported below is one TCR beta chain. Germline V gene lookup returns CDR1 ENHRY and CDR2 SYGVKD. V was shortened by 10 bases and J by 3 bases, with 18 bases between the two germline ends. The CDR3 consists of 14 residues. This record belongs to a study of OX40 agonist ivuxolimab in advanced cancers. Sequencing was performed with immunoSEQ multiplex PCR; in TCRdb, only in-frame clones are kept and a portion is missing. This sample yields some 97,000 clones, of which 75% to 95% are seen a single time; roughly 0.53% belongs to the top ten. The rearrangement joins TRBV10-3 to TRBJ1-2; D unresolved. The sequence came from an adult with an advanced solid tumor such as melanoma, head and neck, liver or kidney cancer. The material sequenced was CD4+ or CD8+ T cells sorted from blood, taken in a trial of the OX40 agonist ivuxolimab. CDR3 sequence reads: CATAHNEEDYGYTF. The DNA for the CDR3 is TGTGCCACAGCCCACAACGAAGAGGACTATGGCTACACCTTC.